The source of this TCR beta chain is a study of blood T cell repertoires in COVID-19. Study in general: The United States, Italy and Spain were the sources of the acute and convalescent COVID-19 samples.

The CDR3 totals 13 residues. J was trimmed by 7 bases and V by 4 bases; bases with no gene match: 5. Germline V CDR1 and CDR2: SGHDT, YYEEEE. The repertoire was sequenced with immunoSEQ multiplex PCR; TCRdb's copy has only in-frame clones and lacks some. Of 380,000 or so clones in the sample, 89% were seen once. This chain connects TRBV5-6 to TRBJ2-5, with 9 bases identical to TRBD2. The sample taken for sequencing was peripheral blood. The sequence was obtained from a man aged 35 to 55 with acute or convalescent COVID-19. CDR3 nucleotide sequence: TGTGCCAGCAGCGTAGGACTAGCGCTGACCCAGTACTTC. It codes for CASSVGLALTQYF.